Below, 28 T cell receptor beta chains from the same sample are listed, as sequenced in a study of T cells in Graves' hyperthyroidism and ophthalmopathy. RNA transcripts provided the source from which TCR beta CDR3 regions were amplified. Using the HTBI primer set, a first-round RT-PCR was run on the TCR CDR3. Each CDR3 protein gets one entry after TCRdb re-called the multiplex PCR reads with MiXCR. The sample records hundreds of thousands of distinct CDR3 sequences, less than 25% being singletons. Material for sequencing was blood. The receptors derive from a man between 25 and 39 years old with Graves' ophthalmopathy.

This clonotype was detected only a few times. This chain joins TRBV24-1 and TRBJ1-2, with D unclear. This CDR3 has 13 amino acids. Trimming took off 4 bases at V and 8 bases at J, with 13 bases between the two ends. CDR1 is KGHDR, CDR2 SFDVKD, per germline. As DNA, the CDR3 is TGTGCCACCAGTGAATCCTACTTAGGGGGCTACACCTTC. Its protein product is CATSESYLGGYTF.

This clonotype was observed many times. This chain joins TRBV11-2 and TRBJ2-1; 11 bases agree with TRBD2. This CDR3 has 16 residues. Germline CDR1 is SGHAT and CDR2 is FQNNGV. V lost 5 bases, J lost 5 bases, and 8 bases stayed unmatched. CDR3 DNA: TGTGCCAGCAGCCAAATGCTAGCGGGAGGTCACAATGAGCAGTTCTTC. It codes for CASSQMLAGGHNEQFF.

The V gene is TRBV5-1, the J gene TRBJ2-2; a possible D gene is TRBD1 (5 bases). The CDR3 has 13 residues. Trimming stripped 5 bases from V and 2 bases from J, with 7 bases between. Germline V gene sequence: CDR1 SGHRS, CDR2 YFSETQ. The CDR3 coding sequence is TGCGCCAGCAGACAGGATAACACCGGGGAGCTGTTTTTT. Its protein is CASRQDNTGELFF.

J is TRBJ2-5 and V is TRBV3-1, with a weak D call TRBD2 (5 bases). Trimming took 3 bases from V and 1 from J, leaving 9 bases between them. CDR1 LGHDT and CDR2 YNNKEL come from the germline V gene (reference sequence). CDR3 size: 14 residues. As DNA, the CDR3 is TGTGCCAGCAGCCAGCTGAGGGCCCAAGAGACCCAGTACTTC. Translation: CASSQLRAQETQYF.

This chain links TRBV4-2 with TRBJ2-1; D gene ambiguous. Germline V lookup: CDR1 LGHNA, CDR2 YNFKEQ. Trimming cost V 0 bases and J 8 bases, with 8 bases left between them. The CDR3 has 13 amino acids. The CDR3 DNA reads TGTGCCAGCAGCCAAGATAGGATGTATGAGCAGTTCTTC. Encoded protein: CASSQDRMYEQFF.

At least ten counts were recorded for this clonotype. The chain recombines TRBV28 with TRBJ2-7; TRBD1 matches 8 bases. Germline V gives CDR1 MDHEN, CDR2 SYDVKM. This CDR3 is built from 15 residues. Trimming at V came to 5 bases and at J to 0 bases, leaving 6 bases not matched to a gene. CDR3 in amino acids: CASSKTGVASYEQYF. CDR3 sequence (DNA): TGTGCCAGCAGTAAGACAGGGGTGGCCTCCTACGAGCAGTACTTC.

The rearrangement uses TRBV2 and TRBJ2-1; D unclear. Germline V gene data show CDR1 as SNHLY and CDR2 as FYNNEI. The ends were cut back, 4 bases at V and 9 bases at J, with 7 bases in the middle. CDR3 length equals 11 residues. For the CDR3, the DNA is TGTGCCAGCAGTGGAAACCCTGAGCAGTTCTTC. This translates into CASSGNPEQFF.

This clonotype was detected many times. This chain connects TRBV10-1 to TRBJ2-3; weak D call: TRBD1 (5 bases). The length of the CDR3 is 16 residues. The germline V and J ends were trimmed by 6 bases and 1 base, with 17 bases remaining between them. Germline-derived CDR1 and CDR2 are WNHNN and SYGVQD (reference sequence). The CDR3 bases are TGCGCCAGCAGCTTTACAAGGACACCCGGCACAGATACGCAGTATTTT. Amino acids: CASSFTRTPGTDTQYF.

This clonotype was detected many times. This rearrangement joins TRBV3-1 to TRBJ1-1, with D possibly matching TRBD1 (5 bases). V was pared by 8 bases and J by 1 base, with 14 bases between. In germline, CDR1 is LGHDT, CDR2 YNNKEL (reference sequence). The CDR3 is made up of 14 amino acids. The CDR3 here is CASVQSGRNTEAFF. In DNA, the CDR3 is TGTGCCAGCGTCCAGTCAGGGAGGAACACTGAAGCTTTCTTT.

CDR3 protein: CASSSTGTVNTGELFF. The DNA for the CDR3 is TGTGCCAGCAGCTCCACCGGGACAGTCAACACCGGGGAGCTGTTTTTT. The rearrangement links TRBV7-3 to TRBJ2-2; 7 positions agree with TRBD1. This CDR3 comprises 16 residues. With 4 bases clipped from V and 2 bases from J, the junction kept 7 bases outside the gene matches. Germline CDR1 is SGHTA and CDR2 is FQGTGA. Variable domain in full (rest from reference TRBV7-3 and TRBJ2-2): GAGVSQTPSNKVTEKGKYVELRCDPISGHTALYWYRQSLGQGPEFLIYFQGTGAADDSGLPNDRFFAVRPEGSVSTLKIQRTERGDSAVYLCASSSTGTVNTGELFFGEGSRLTVL.

This clonotype was seen at least ten times. V and J are TRBV27 and TRBJ2-7, with 9 bases identical to TRBD1. V lost 2 bases, J lost 4 bases, and 3 bases stayed unmatched. Germline V gives CDR1 MNHEY, CDR2 SMNVEV (reference sequence). This CDR3 has 14 residues. In nucleotides, the CDR3 is TGTGCCAGCAGTTTAAGACAGGGGGTATACGAGCAGTACTTC. Protein: CASSLRQGVYEQYF.

This clonotype was found a few times. The CDR3 sequence: CASSLVGSGRAARFF. CDR3 bases: TGTGCCAGCAGCTTAGTTGGTAGCGGGAGGGCCGCCAGGTTCTTC. The V and J genes are TRBV11-2 and TRBJ2-1; 11 nucleotides match TRBD2. The germline gives CDR1 SGHAT, CDR2 FQNNGV. This CDR3 has 15 amino acids. The junction had 11 bases not matched to a gene; V was cut back by 1 base and J by 15 bases.

CDR3 coding DNA: TGTGCCAGCAGCTCCGGAGGTTATAGCAATCAGCCCCAGCATTTT. Amino acid sequence: CASSSGGYSNQPQHF. This chain connects TRBV7-9 to TRBJ1-5, with D uncertain. V was shortened by 4 bases and J by 0 bases, with 10 bases between the two germline ends. Germline V gene lookup returns CDR1 SEHNR and CDR2 FQNEAQ (reference sequence). This CDR3 is built from 15 residues.

This clonotype was counted many times. CDR3 in DNA: TGTGCCAGCAGCTGGAGGAGGGCGGCTAGCACAGATACGCAGTATTTT. Translated: CASSWRRAASTDTQYF. The chain uses TRBV11-2 and TRBJ2-3, with D perhaps TRBD2 (6 bases). The CDR3 sequence is 16 residues long. The germline V and J ends were trimmed by 4 bases and 0 bases, with 14 bases remaining between them. In germline, CDR1 is SGHAT, CDR2 FQNNGV. The full variable domain, rest sourced from reference TRBV11-2 and TRBJ2-3, is EAGVAQSPRYKIIEKRQSVAFWCNPISGHATLYWYQQILGQGPKLLIQFQNNGVVDDSQLPKDRFSAERLKGVDSTLKIQPAKLEDSAVYLCASSWRRAASTDTQYFGPGTRLTVL.

The chain has TRBV24-1 and TRBJ2-4; 10 bases agree with TRBD2. With 7 bases clipped from V and 6 bases from J, the junction kept 5 bases outside the gene matches. CDR1 KGHDR and CDR2 SFDVKD come from the germline V gene. This CDR3 region has 14 residues. CDR3 sequence (DNA): TGTGCCACCAGCCCCTCTAGCGGGAGAAACATTCAGTACTTC. Translation: CATSPSSGRNIQYF.

Worth noting for this clonotype: A read error may account for a junction end that differs from germline. The V and J genes are TRBV10-3 and TRBJ2-7, with TRBD1 matching over 10 bases. The CDR3 covers 13 residues. CDR1 and CDR2 (germline): ENHRY, SYGVKD. CDR3 region: CATSDGTGVKQHF. In nucleotides, the CDR3 is TGTGCCACCAGCGACGGGACAGGGGTAAAGCAACACTTC.

The chain couples TRBV19 to TRBJ1-1; D not resolved. Trimming pared 1 base from V and 4 bases from J, leaving 10 bases between. Germline-derived CDR1 and CDR2 are LNHDA and SQIVND (reference sequence). The CDR3 contains 14 residues. The CDR3 DNA sequence: TGTGCCAGTAGTATAGTTGCGGGGAGCACTGAAGCTTTCTTT. This sequence encodes CASSIVAGSTEAFF.

This clonotype was counted at least ten times. The chain employs TRBV7-2 and TRBJ1-2, with unresolved D. Germline V gene data show CDR1 as SGHTA and CDR2 as FQGNSA. This CDR3 is built from 14 residues. V was trimmed by 2 bases and J by 7 bases, leaving 14 bases between them. The CDR3 sequence is CASSLLGGVVGYTF. CDR3 sequence (DNA): TGTGCCAGCAGCTTACTGGGTGGGGTAGTTGGCTACACCTTC.

The chain recombines TRBV20-1 with TRBJ2-5; the D call may be TRBD1 or TRBD2 (5 bases each). CDR1 and CDR2 from the germline V gene are DFQATT and SNEGSKA (reference sequence). Trimming left V 6 bases short and J 1 base short, with 18 bases between. CDR3 length: 15 residues. CDR3 sequence: CSATSTKGAQETQYF. CDR3 nucleotides: TGCAGTGCAACTTCGACTAAAGGGGCCCAAGAGACCCAGTACTTC.

In its sample, this clonotype was seen a few times. The chain recombines TRBV6-2 or TRBV6-3 with TRBJ2-6; D call uncertain. CDR3 length: 14 amino acids. V dropped 5 bases and J dropped 4 bases, with 9 bases sitting between them. Per the germline V gene, CDR1 is MNHEY and CDR2 is SVGEGT. The CDR3 reads CASSVGSGANVLTF. CDR3 sequence (DNA): TGTGCCAGCAGTGTGGGTTCCGGGGCCAACGTCCTGACTTTC.

This clonotype was picked up many times. The V call is TRBV20-1, the J call TRBJ2-7; D call uncertain. The CDR3 loop spans 11 amino acids. CDR1 is DFQATT, CDR2 SNEGSKA, per germline (reference sequence). Trimming removed 2 bases from V and 4 bases from J, with 6 bases in between. The CDR3 region has the DNA TGCAGTGCTAGAAACGGTTACGAGCAGTACTTC. Its protein is CSARNGYEQYF.

This clonotype was seen at least ten times. The chain combines TRBV11-2 with TRBJ1-1; D gene unclear. V lost 4 bases to trimming and J lost 1 base, with 16 bases between them. The germline gives CDR1 SGHAT, CDR2 FQNNGV. CDR3 length: 16 residues. CDR3 residues: CASSSSRPTANTEAFF. The CDR3 DNA reads TGTGCCAGCAGCTCCTCCCGCCCGACGGCGAACACTGAAGCTTTCTTT.

V and J are TRBV4-1 and TRBJ2-1, with TRBD2 matching over 13 bases. The V gene's germline CDR1 is MGHRA and CDR2 YSYEKL. The CDR3 covers 17 residues. J lost 7 bases, V lost 3 bases, and 9 bases had no gene match. CDR3: CASSHFRTSGGWNEQFF. In nucleotides, the CDR3 is TGCGCCAGCAGCCATTTTAGGACTAGCGGGGGTTGGAATGAGCAGTTCTTC.

In this sample, this clonotype turned up a few times. The V call is TRBV2, the J call TRBJ1-6; possible D gene TRBD1, 5 bases. V dropped 4 bases and J dropped 5 bases, with 6 bases sitting between them. The germline gives CDR1 SNHLY, CDR2 FYNNEI. The CDR3 length is 13 residues. CDR3 in DNA: TGTGCCAGCAGTGCACAGGATAATTCACCCCTCCACTTT. This codes for CASSAQDNSPLHF.

This clonotype has more than one count but fewer than ten. J is TRBJ2-1 and V is TRBV19; 11 nucleotides match TRBD2. The germline V gene encodes CDR1 LNHDA and CDR2 SQIVND (reference sequence). The CDR3 length is 14 residues. V shed 6 bases, J shed 6 bases, and the junction held 4 bases outside the gene matches. CDR3 sequence reads: CASRLAGGTNEQFF. In DNA, the CDR3 is TGTGCCAGTAGGCTAGCGGGAGGCACCAATGAGCAGTTCTTC.

J is TRBJ2-5 and V is TRBV5-4, with D perhaps being TRBD1 or TRBD2 (7 bases each). CDR3 size: 15 residues. Germline V lookup: CDR1 SGHNT, CDR2 YYREEE (reference sequence). V was shortened by 3 bases and J by 5 bases, with 17 bases between the two germline ends. CDR3 coding DNA: TGTGCCAGCAGCTGGGGAACCAGGGGGGGGGAGACCCAGTACTTC. Its translation is CASSWGTRGGETQYF.

V is TRBV6-2 or TRBV6-3 and J is TRBJ2-2; D is ambiguous. The germline V and J ends were trimmed by 4 bases and 0 bases, with 9 bases remaining between them. CDR1 MNHEY and CDR2 SVGEGT come from the germline V gene. This CDR3 spans 15 amino acids. The CDR3 loop is CASSFGESNTGELFF. The CDR3 nucleotides read TGTGCCAGCAGTTTCGGCGAGTCGAACACCGGGGAGCTGTTTTTT.

Turning to this clonotype: Just one base apart from a much larger clone, this may be a read error. This chain joins TRBV27 and TRBJ1-1, with 9 bases lining up with TRBD1. In germline, CDR1 is MNHEY, CDR2 SMNVEV (reference sequence). The CDR3 contains 14 residues. Losses at the gene ends were 4 bases for V and 4 bases for J; bases not matched to a gene: 4. The DNA of the CDR3 is TGTGCCAGCAGTTCCTTGACAGGGGGCACTGAAGCTTTCTTT. Amino acid sequence: CASSSLTGGTEAFF.